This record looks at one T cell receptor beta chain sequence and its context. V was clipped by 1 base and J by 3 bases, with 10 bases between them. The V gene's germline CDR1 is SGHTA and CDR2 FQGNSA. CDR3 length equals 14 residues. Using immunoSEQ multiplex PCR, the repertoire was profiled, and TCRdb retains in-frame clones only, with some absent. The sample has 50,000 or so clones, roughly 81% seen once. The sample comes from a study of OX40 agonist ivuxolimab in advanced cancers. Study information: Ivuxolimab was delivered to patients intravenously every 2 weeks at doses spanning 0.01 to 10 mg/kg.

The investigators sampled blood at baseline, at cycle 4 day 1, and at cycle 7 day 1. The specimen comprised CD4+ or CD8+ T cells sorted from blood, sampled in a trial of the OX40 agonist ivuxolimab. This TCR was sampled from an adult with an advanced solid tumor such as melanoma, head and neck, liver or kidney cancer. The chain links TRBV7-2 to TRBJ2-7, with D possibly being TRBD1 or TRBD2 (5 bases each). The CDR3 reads CASSLGVGVYEQYF. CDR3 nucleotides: TGTGCCAGCAGCTTAGGGGTGGGGGTCTACGAGCAGTACTTC.